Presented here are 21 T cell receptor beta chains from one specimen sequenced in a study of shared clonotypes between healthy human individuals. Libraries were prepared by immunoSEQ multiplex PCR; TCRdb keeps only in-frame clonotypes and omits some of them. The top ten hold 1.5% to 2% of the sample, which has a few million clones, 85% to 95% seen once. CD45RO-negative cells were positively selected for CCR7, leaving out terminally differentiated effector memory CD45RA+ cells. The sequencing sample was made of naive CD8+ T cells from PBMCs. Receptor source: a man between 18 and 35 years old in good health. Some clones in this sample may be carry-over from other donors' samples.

The CDR3 reads CASSSNIGGYTF. The CDR3 nucleotides read TGTGCCAGCAGCTCAAACATAGGTGGCTACACCTTC. V is TRBV7-8 and J is TRBJ1-2; D uncertain. The CDR3 spans 12 residues. V was pared by 4 bases and J by 7 bases, with 10 bases between. CDR1 and CDR2 (germline): SGHVS, FQNEAQ.

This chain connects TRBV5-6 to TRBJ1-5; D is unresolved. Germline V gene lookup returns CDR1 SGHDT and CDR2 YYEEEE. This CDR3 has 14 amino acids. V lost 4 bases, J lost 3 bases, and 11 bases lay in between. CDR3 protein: CASSMGSPNQPQHF. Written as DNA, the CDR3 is TGTGCCAGCAGCATGGGGAGTCCCAATCAGCCCCAGCATTTT.

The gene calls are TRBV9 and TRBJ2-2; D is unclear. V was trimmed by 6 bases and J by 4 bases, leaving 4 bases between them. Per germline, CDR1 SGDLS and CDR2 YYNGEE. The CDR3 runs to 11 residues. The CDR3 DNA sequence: TGTGCCAGCACGGGCACCGGGGAGCTGTTTTTT. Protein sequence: CASTGTGELFF.

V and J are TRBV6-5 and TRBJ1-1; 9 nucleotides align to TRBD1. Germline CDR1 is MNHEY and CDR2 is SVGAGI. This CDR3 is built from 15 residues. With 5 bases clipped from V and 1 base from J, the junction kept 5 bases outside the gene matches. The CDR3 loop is CASSGPGQGNTEAFF. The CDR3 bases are TGTGCCAGCAGTGGTCCGGGACAGGGGAACACTGAAGCTTTCTTT.

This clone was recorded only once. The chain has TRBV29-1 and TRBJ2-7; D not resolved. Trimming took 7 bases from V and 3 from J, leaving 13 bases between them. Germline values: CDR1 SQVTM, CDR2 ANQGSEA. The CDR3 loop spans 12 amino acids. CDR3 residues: CSAWTESYEQYF. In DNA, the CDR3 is TGCAGCGCCTGGACCGAGAGCTACGAGCAGTACTTC.

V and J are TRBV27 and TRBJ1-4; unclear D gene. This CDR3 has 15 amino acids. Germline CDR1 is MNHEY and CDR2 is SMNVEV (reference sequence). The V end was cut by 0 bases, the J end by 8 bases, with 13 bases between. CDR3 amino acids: CASSLSHKGREKLFF. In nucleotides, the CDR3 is TGTGCCAGCAGTTTATCTCACAAAGGGAGAGAAAAACTGTTTTTT. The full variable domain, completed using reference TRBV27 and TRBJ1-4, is EAQVTQNPRYLITVTGKKLTVTCSQNMNHEYMSWYRQDPGLGLRQIYYSMNVEVTDKGDVPEGYKVSRKEKRNFPLILESPSPNQTSLYFCASSLSHKGREKLFFGSGTQLSVL.

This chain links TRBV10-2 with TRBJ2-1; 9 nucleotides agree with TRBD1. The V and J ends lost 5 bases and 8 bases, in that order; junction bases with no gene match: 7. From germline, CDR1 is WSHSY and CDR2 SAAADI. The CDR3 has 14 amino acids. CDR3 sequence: CASSFTGGLDEQFF. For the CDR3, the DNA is TGCGCCAGCAGTTTTACAGGGGGCCTGGATGAGCAGTTCTTC.

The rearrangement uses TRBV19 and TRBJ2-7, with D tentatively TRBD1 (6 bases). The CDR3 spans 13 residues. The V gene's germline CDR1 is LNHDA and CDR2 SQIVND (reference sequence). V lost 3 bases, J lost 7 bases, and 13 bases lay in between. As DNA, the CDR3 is TGTGCCAGTAGTATCCTGGGGGCGCGGGAGCAGTACTTC. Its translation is CASSILGAREQYF.

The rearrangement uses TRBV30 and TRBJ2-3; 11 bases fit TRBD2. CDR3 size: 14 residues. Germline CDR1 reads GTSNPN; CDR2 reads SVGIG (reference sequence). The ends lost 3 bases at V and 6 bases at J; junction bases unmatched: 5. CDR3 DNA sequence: TGTGCCTGGAGACTAGCGGGGGAGGATGATACGCAGTATTTT. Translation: CAWRLAGEDDTQYF.

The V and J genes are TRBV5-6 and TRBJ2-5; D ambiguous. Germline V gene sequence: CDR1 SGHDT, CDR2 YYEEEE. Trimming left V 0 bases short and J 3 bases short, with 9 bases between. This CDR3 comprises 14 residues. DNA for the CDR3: TGTGCCAGCAGCTTGGGACCACTCGAAGAGACCCAGTACTTC. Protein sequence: CASSLGPLEETQYF. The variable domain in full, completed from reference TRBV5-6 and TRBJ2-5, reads DAGVTQSPTHLIKTRGQQVTLRCSPKSGHDTVSWYQQALGQGPQFIFQYYEEEERQRGNFPDRFSGHQFPNYSSELNVNALLLGDSALYLCASSLGPLEETQYFGPGTRLLVL.

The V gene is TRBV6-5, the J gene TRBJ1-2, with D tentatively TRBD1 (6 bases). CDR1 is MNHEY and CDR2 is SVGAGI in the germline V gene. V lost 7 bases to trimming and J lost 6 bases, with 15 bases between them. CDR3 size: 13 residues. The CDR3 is CASTSTGTHGYTF. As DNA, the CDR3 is TGTGCCAGCACGTCAACAGGGACACATGGCTACACCTTC.

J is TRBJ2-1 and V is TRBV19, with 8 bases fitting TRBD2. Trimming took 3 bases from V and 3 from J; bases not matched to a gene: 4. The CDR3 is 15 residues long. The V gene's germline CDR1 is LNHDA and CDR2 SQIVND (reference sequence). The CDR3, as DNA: TGTGCCAGTAGTATTATACTAGCGGACTACAATGAGCAGTTCTTC. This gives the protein CASSIILADYNEQFF.

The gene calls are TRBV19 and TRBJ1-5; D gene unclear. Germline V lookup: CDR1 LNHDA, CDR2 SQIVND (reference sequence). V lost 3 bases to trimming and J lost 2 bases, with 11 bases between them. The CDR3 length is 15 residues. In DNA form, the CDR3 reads TGTGCCAGTAGTATTACTCCTGGCGGCAATCAGCCCCAGCATTTT. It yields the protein CASSITPGGNQPQHF. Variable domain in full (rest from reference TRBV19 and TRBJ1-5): DGGITQSPKYLFRKEGQNVTLSCEQNLNHDAMYWYRQDPGQGLRLIYYSQIVNDFQKGDIAEGYSVSREKKESFPLTVTSAQKNPTAFYLCASSITPGGNQPQHFGDGTRLSIL.

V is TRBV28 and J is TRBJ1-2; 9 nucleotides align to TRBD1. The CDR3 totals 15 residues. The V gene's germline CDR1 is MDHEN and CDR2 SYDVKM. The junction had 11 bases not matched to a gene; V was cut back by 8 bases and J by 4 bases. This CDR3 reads CASGLQGAVGYGYTF. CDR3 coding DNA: TGTGCCAGCGGTCTACAGGGGGCAGTGGGCTATGGCTACACCTTC.

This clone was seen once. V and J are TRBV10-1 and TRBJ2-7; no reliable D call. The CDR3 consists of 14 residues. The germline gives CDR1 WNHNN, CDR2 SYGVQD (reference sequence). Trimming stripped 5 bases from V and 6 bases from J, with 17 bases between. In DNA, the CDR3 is TGCGCCAGCAGTTTTACGAGGTGGTCCAGCGAGCAGTACTTC. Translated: CASSFTRWSSEQYF.

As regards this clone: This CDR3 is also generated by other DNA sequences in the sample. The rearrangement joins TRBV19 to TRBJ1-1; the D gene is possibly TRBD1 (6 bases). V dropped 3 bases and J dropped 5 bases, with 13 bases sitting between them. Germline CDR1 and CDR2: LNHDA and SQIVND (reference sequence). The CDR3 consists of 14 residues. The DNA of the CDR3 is TGTGCCAGTAGTATGGGCAGGGGAGGAACTGAAGCTTTCTTT. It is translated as CASSMGRGGTEAFF.

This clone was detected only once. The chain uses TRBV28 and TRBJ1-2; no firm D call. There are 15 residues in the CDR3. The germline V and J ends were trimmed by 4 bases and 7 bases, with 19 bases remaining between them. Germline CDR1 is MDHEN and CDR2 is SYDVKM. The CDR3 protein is CASSSPRSLLFGYTF. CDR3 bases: TGTGCCAGCAGTTCCCCCAGGTCTTTATTATTTGGCTACACCTTC.

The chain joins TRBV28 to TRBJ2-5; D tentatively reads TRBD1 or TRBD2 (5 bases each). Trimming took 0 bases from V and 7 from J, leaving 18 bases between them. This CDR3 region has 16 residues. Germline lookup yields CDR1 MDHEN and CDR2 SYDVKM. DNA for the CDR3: TGTGCCAGCAGTTTATGGAGGGGCGGAGAATTTGTGACCCAGTACTTC. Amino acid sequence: CASSLWRGGEFVTQYF. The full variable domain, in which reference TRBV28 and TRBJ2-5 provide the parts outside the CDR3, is DVKVTQSSRYLVKRTGEKVFLECVQDMDHENMFWYRQDPGLGLRLIYFSYDVKMKEKGDIPEGYSVSREKKERFSLILESASTNQTSMYLCASSLWRGGEFVTQYFGPGTRLLVL.

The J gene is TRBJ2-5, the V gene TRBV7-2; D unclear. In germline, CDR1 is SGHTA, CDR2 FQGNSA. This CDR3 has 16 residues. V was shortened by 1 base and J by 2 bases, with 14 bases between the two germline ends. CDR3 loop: CASSLVPSLGQETQYF. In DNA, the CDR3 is TGTGCCAGCAGCTTAGTTCCTAGTTTAGGACAAGAGACCCAGTACTTC.

The DNA of the CDR3 is TGTGCCAGCAGTTCCCGACTAGCTCCCGACTCCTACGAGCAGTACTTC. This codes for CASSSRLAPDSYEQYF. The chain carries TRBV27 and TRBJ2-7; 7 nucleotides match TRBD2. Germline V gene lookup returns CDR1 MNHEY and CDR2 SMNVEV (reference sequence). The CDR3 covers 16 residues. V lost 4 bases and J lost 0; bases outside the gene matches: 9.

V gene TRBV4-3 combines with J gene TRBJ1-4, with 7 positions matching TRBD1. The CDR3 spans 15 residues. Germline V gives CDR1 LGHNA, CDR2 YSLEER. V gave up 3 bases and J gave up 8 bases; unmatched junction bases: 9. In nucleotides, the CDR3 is TGCGCCAGCAGCCAGGGAGACAGGGCCGGCGAAAAACTGTTTTTT. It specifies CASSQGDRAGEKLFF.